The rows below give T cell receptor beta chains drawn from one sample of a study of shared clonotypes between healthy human individuals. TCRdb keeps only in-frame clones here, not all; method: immunoSEQ multiplex PCR. Altogether around 2,000,000 clones are present, about 95% being singletons, with the ten largest covering approximately 1.2%. Sample: naive CD8+ T cells sorted from blood. Receptors originate from a man between 18 and 29 years old in good health. CDR3s include the opening cysteine and the closing phenylalanine or tryptophan. The D gene is left open where the match is weak. Only some rows state a clone size, as once, few, many or a class for expanded clones.

v_gene: TRBV6-1
j_gene: TRBJ2-1
abundance: NA
d_gene: TRBD2
CDR3nt: TGTGCCACCCAGACTAGCGGAGGGGGGGGTGAGCAGTTCTTC
CDR3aa: CATQTSGGGGEQFF

v_gene: TRBV6-6
j_gene: TRBJ2-3
abundance: NA
d_gene: TRBD1
CDR3nt: TGTGCCAGCAGTTCAGGGGGCGAGGCAGATACGCAGTATTTT
CDR3aa: CASSSGGEADTQYF

v_gene: TRBV7-9
j_gene: TRBJ2-7
abundance: NA
d_gene: TRBD1
CDR3nt: TGTGCCAGCAGCTTAATAGACAGGGGCCGGTACGAGCAGTACTTC
CDR3aa: CASSLIDRGRYEQYF

v_gene: TRBV28
j_gene: TRBJ2-7
abundance: NA
d_gene: NA
CDR3nt: TGTGCCAGCACCTGGGGCGGGAACTCCTACGAGCAGTACTTC
CDR3aa: CASTWGGNSYEQYF

v_gene: TRBV7-9
j_gene: TRBJ2-2
abundance: once
d_gene: TRBD1
CDR3nt: TGTGCCAGCATCGGACAGGGGGCGGTCACCGGGGAGCTGTTTTTT
CDR3aa: CASIGQGAVTGELFF

v_gene: TRBV7-6
j_gene: TRBJ2-2
abundance: NA
d_gene: NA
CDR3nt: TGTGCCAGCAGCTTAGGTGACGGGGCCGGCGGGGAGCTGTTTTTT
CDR3aa: CASSLGDGAGGELFF

v_gene: TRBV7-9
j_gene: TRBJ2-2
abundance: NA
d_gene: NA
CDR3nt: TGTGCCAGCAGCTCTCAGGAGGGCCTGGGCACCGGGGAGCTGTTTTTT
CDR3aa: CASSSQEGLGTGELFF

v_gene: TRBV7-3
j_gene: TRBJ2-5
abundance: NA
d_gene: NA
CDR3nt: TGTGCCAGCAGCTTAACCGGGACACAACAAGAGACCCAGTACTTC
CDR3aa: CASSLTGTQQETQYF

v_gene: TRBV30
j_gene: TRBJ1-2
abundance: few
d_gene: TRBD1
CDR3nt: TGTGCCTGGAGTGTACCGCAGGGGGCTCATGGCTACACCTTC
CDR3aa: CAWSVPQGAHGYTF

v_gene: TRBV6-5
j_gene: TRBJ2-7
abundance: NA
d_gene: TRBD1
CDR3nt: TGTGCCAGCAGTTACACAGGGGGCAGCTACGAGCAGTACTTC
CDR3aa: CASSYTGGSYEQYF

v_gene: TRBV29-1
j_gene: TRBJ2-3
abundance: NA
d_gene: TRBD1
CDR3nt: TGCAGCGTAGCCCTCGGGACAGGGGGCGGCACAGATACGCAGTATTTT
CDR3aa: CSVALGTGGGTDTQYF

v_gene: TRBV19
j_gene: TRBJ1-5
abundance: NA
d_gene: TRBD1
CDR3nt: TGTGCCAGTAGCCCAGGACAGGGGGATTGGGATAGCAATCAGCCCCAGCATTTT
CDR3aa: CASSPGQGDWDSNQPQHF

v_gene: TRBV9
j_gene: TRBJ2-7
abundance: NA
d_gene: TRBD1
CDR3nt: TGTGCCAGCAGCGGGGAGACAGGGTCCAAGTACGAGCAGTACTTC
CDR3aa: CASSGETGSKYEQYF

v_gene: TRBV28
j_gene: TRBJ2-7
abundance: once
d_gene: TRBD1
CDR3nt: TGTGCCAGCAGTACCTTTAAAGGACAGGCCTACGAGCAGTACTTC
CDR3aa: CASSTFKGQAYEQYF

v_gene: TRBV28
j_gene: TRBJ1-2
abundance: NA
d_gene: NA
CDR3nt: TGTGCCAGCAGTTTTGGTTTGGCAGTTCGCGAATACACCTTC
CDR3aa: CASSFGLAVREYTF

v_gene: TRBV2
j_gene: TRBJ1-3
abundance: once
d_gene: NA
CDR3nt: TGTGCCAGCAGTGATCTTGATAGGTCCAACACCATATATTTT
CDR3aa: CASSDLDRSNTIYF

v_gene: TRBV5-4
j_gene: TRBJ2-3
abundance: NA
d_gene: NA
CDR3nt: TGTGCCAGCAGCTTCGGAGGAGAAGTCACAGATACGCAGTATTTT
CDR3aa: CASSFGGEVTDTQYF

v_gene: TRBV7-9
j_gene: TRBJ2-7
abundance: NA
d_gene: NA
CDR3nt: TGTGCCAGCAGCTTAGGGTCCCCTCTGGCGCAGAGCTCCTACGAGCAGTACTTC
CDR3aa: CASSLGSPLAQSSYEQYF

v_gene: TRBV7-8
j_gene: TRBJ1-2
abundance: NA
d_gene: NA
CDR3nt: TGTGCCAGCAGCTTAAACTCTCGGAGTGATGGCTACACCTTC
CDR3aa: CASSLNSRSDGYTF

v_gene: TRBV13
j_gene: TRBJ1-4
abundance: NA
d_gene: TRBD1
CDR3nt: TGTGCCAGCAGCCAAGGACAGGGTTTTGAAAAACTGTTTTTT
CDR3aa: CASSQGQGFEKLFF

v_gene: TRBV15
j_gene: TRBJ2-3
abundance: NA
d_gene: NA
CDR3nt: TGTGCCACCAGCAGAGATTCCGATACGCAGTATTTT
CDR3aa: CATSRDSDTQYF

v_gene: TRBV15
j_gene: TRBJ1-2
abundance: NA
d_gene: NA
CDR3nt: TGTGCCACCAGCCGGGACAACGAGGCTGGCTACACCTTC
CDR3aa: CATSRDNEAGYTF

v_gene: TRBV28
j_gene: TRBJ1-5
abundance: NA
d_gene: NA
CDR3nt: TGTGCCAGCAGTGACAGGTTTTTCAATCAGCCCCAGCATTTT
CDR3aa: CASSDRFFNQPQHF

v_gene: TRBV27
j_gene: TRBJ1-5
abundance: once
d_gene: NA
CDR3nt: TGTGCCAGCAGTCTCAGGGACGGCAATCAGCCCCAGCATTTT
CDR3aa: CASSLRDGNQPQHF

v_gene: TRBV7-8
j_gene: TRBJ1-4
abundance: NA
d_gene: NA
CDR3nt: TGTGCCAGCAGCCTACTGGGGGAAAAACTGTTTTTT
CDR3aa: CASSLLGEKLFF

v_gene: TRBV30
j_gene: TRBJ2-1
abundance: NA
d_gene: NA
CDR3nt: TGTGCCTGGGGTAAAGGTTCAGGGTTCGAGCAGTTCTTC
CDR3aa: CAWGKGSGFEQFF

v_gene: TRBV7-3
j_gene: TRBJ2-7
abundance: NA
d_gene: TRBD2
CDR3nt: TGTGCCAGCAGCCTGGGCGGGGGTGTGATATACGAGCAGTACTTC
CDR3aa: CASSLGGGVIYEQYF

v_gene: TRBV9
j_gene: TRBJ2-7
abundance: NA
d_gene: NA
CDR3nt: TGTGCCAGCAGCGTAGGGGACCCTTCCTACGAGCAGTACTTC
CDR3aa: CASSVGDPSYEQYF

v_gene: TRBV11-2
j_gene: TRBJ2-1
abundance: NA
d_gene: TRBD1
CDR3nt: TGTGCCAGCAGCGGCTGGACAGGGGAAAATGAGCAGTTCTTC
CDR3aa: CASSGWTGENEQFF

v_gene: TRBV30
j_gene: TRBJ1-4
abundance: NA
d_gene: NA
CDR3nt: TGTGCCTGGAGTGCATTCTTGGAAACTAATGAAAAACTGTTTTTT
CDR3aa: CAWSAFLETNEKLFF

v_gene: TRBV30
j_gene: TRBJ1-1
abundance: NA
d_gene: NA
CDR3nt: TGTGCCTGGTCCCGGGACCGGAACACTGAAGCTTTCTTT
CDR3aa: CAWSRDRNTEAFF

v_gene: TRBV28
j_gene: TRBJ2-2
abundance: NA
d_gene: NA
CDR3nt: TGTGCCAGCAGCCCCAGGGGAGCCTCGGCCGGGGAGCTGTTTTTT
CDR3aa: CASSPRGASAGELFF

v_gene: TRBV4-1
j_gene: TRBJ2-1
abundance: once
d_gene: TRBD2
CDR3nt: TGCGCCAGCAGCCAGCTAGCGGGGGGGCCCAATGAGCAGTTCTTC
CDR3aa: CASSQLAGGPNEQFF

v_gene: TRBV27
j_gene: TRBJ2-3
abundance: once
d_gene: NA
CDR3nt: TGTGCCAGCAGCCCCTTAGGGAGCACAGATACGCAGTATTTT
CDR3aa: CASSPLGSTDTQYF

v_gene: TRBV19
j_gene: TRBJ2-7
abundance: NA
d_gene: TRBD2
CDR3nt: TGTGCCAGTGGCGATGCGGGAGTATCAGGGGAGCAGTACTTC
CDR3aa: CASGDAGVSGEQYF

v_gene: TRBV9
j_gene: TRBJ1-3
abundance: NA
d_gene: NA
CDR3nt: TGTGCCAGCAGCCCTGAATGGGGCCCTATCTCTGGAAACACCATATATTTT
CDR3aa: CASSPEWGPISGNTIYF

v_gene: TRBV6-5
j_gene: TRBJ1-6
abundance: NA
d_gene: NA
CDR3nt: TGTGCCAGCAGTTACGCACAGGGAAATTCACCCCTCCACTTT
CDR3aa: CASSYAQGNSPLHF

v_gene: TRBV9
j_gene: TRBJ2-1
abundance: NA
d_gene: NA
CDR3nt: TGTGCCAGCAGCGTAGCTTCTCGTGGCGGCTCCTACAATGAGCAGTTCTTC
CDR3aa: CASSVASRGGSYNEQFF

v_gene: TRBV19
j_gene: TRBJ2-7
abundance: NA
d_gene: NA
CDR3nt: TGTGCCAGTACCGACAGCGGAAGCTCCTACGAGCAGTACTTC
CDR3aa: CASTDSGSSYEQYF

v_gene: TRBV29-1
j_gene: TRBJ2-1
abundance: NA
d_gene: TRBD1
CDR3nt: TGCAGCGTTGTTAGGGAGGGACAGGGGGTCACCTACAATGAGCAGTTCTTC
CDR3aa: CSVVREGQGVTYNEQFF

v_gene: TRBV7-9
j_gene: TRBJ2-3
abundance: NA
d_gene: TRBD2
CDR3nt: TGTGCCAGCAGCTCCAGACTAGCGGGGGACACCACAGATACGCAGTATTTT
CDR3aa: CASSSRLAGDTTDTQYF

v_gene: TRBV7-6
j_gene: TRBJ1-4
abundance: NA
d_gene: TRBD1
CDR3nt: TGTGCCAGCAGCTCACAGGGGGCATTTGAAAAACTGTTTTTT
CDR3aa: CASSSQGAFEKLFF

v_gene: TRBV6-5
j_gene: TRBJ1-1
abundance: NA
d_gene: TRBD1
CDR3nt: TGTGCCAGCAGTTACTCCGAACAGGGGGCGACTGAAGCTTTCTTT
CDR3aa: CASSYSEQGATEAFF